The sequence of this T cell receptor beta chain was determined in a study of CD4 and CD8 cells across lung adenocarcinoma regions. This clonotype has only a few counts. TCRdb re-called the PCR reads with MiXCR, one entry per CDR3 protein. The sample has about 18,000 distinct CDR3 sequences; 50% are singletons. The germline V and J ends were trimmed by 2 bases and 0 bases, with 12 bases remaining between them. The CDR3 covers 16 residues. Germline V gene sequence: CDR1 SGHRS, CDR2 YFSETQ. Localized lung adenocarcinoma, a non-small cell lung cancer, affected the donors. The sample consisted of CD8+ T cells from the margin of a lung tumor. This TCR derives from a male donor with lung adenocarcinoma. The CD4 and CD8 labels of this study may be unreliable. The V call is TRBV5-1, the J call TRBJ2-1; D is perhaps TRBD2 (5 bases). The CDR3 nucleotides are TGCGCCAGCAGCTTTGGATTAGGAGGCTCCTACAATGAGCAGTTCTTC. Translation: CASSFGLGGSYNEQFF.